The subject of this entry is one TCR beta chain. The antigen this receptor binds is unknown. No base quality information exists; no much larger clone differs at one position. TCRbeta CDR3 regions were amplified from genomic DNA by means of the immunoSEQ Assay, a bias-controlled multiplex PCR. As for how the authors treated the data: The number of nucleated cells in each sample was estimated by amplification of reference gene primers within the assay. Sequence reads were collapsed and filtered to measure the absolute abundance of every unique TCRbeta CDR3 rearrangement. For each sample, productive Simpson clonality was calculated by taking the square root of Simpson's diversity index across productive rearrangements. TCRdb mirrors the immuneACCESS table, restricted to in-frame sequences. Some clones are absent from its copies; in checked studies, under half trace to an unresolved V gene, and the reason for the others is unknown. That table is the source of V, J and clone size, and D and trimming were worked out from the DNA. Recorded for this sample are under 250,000 clones; roughly 83% of them occurred a single time. Together, the top ten hold almost 6% of the sample.

These data belong to a study of blood T cell repertoires in COVID-19 (dated by TCRdb to 2018 to 2021). A note on the overall study: Samples covering the acute and convalescent phases of COVID-19 were provided by collaborators in the United States, Italy and Spain. The prospective study material was composed of cDNA or gDNA derived from T cells, B-cell-depleted T cells, or PBMCs. Deeply sampled blood TCRbeta repertoires from subjects exposed to, actively infected with, or recovered from COVID-19 were included in the dataset. The repertoires were released in a freely available public database intended as a resource for research on the immune response to SARS-CoV-2. Samples came from the ongoing ImmuneRACE study (first 160 participants) plus 1,254 subjects from 6 global collaborators. Nearly every sample came with metadata listing a de-identified subject ID, COVID-19 status, age in years and sex. Where available, HLA class I and class II types were obtained from metadata supplied by the sample provider rather than from assay-based typing. On the study overall, not on this receptor specifically: The quantity of clinical and demographic metadata differed by source and by participant and was supplied without curation.

From a lookup of the germline V gene, CDR1 and CDR2 are SGHTA and FQGNSA. V sheds 5 bases and J sheds 3 bases, leaving 10 bases between their ends. The cysteine opens and the phenylalanine closes a CDR3 of 13 amino acids. The kept DNA is CDR3 alone, 39 bases in frame from the first base. In Seattle, one collaborating source enrolled patients while the infection was active and tracked those patients longitudinally over the course of disease. The collaborating institutions used their own protocols to collect whole blood in K2EDTA tubes. Collaborator samples were shipped for TCRbeta analysis as frozen whole blood, isolated PBMCs, or DNA extracted from either sample type.

The receptor was isolated from a woman aged 35 to 49 with COVID-19, enrolled during active disease. Sequencing was done on a sample of peripheral blood. The receptor chain draws on TRBV7-2 and TRBJ2-5, with the identity of the D gene unclear. Here is the DNA: TGTGCCAGCAGCGGTCCACAAGAAGAGACCCAGTACTTC. The translation is CASSGPQEETQYF.